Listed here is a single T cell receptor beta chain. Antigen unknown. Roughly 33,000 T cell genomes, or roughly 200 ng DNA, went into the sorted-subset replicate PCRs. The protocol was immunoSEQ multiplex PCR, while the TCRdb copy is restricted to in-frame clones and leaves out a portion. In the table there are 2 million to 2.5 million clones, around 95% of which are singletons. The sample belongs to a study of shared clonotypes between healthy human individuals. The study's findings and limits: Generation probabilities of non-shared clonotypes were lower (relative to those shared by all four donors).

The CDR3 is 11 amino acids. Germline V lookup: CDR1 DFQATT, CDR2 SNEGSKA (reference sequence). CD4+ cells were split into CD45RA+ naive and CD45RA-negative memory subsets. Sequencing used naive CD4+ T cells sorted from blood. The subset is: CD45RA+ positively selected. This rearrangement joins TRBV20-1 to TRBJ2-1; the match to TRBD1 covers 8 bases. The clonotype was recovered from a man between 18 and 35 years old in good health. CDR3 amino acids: CRPSGGKEQFF. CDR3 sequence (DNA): TGCAGGCCCTCAGGGGGCAAAGAGCAGTTCTTC.